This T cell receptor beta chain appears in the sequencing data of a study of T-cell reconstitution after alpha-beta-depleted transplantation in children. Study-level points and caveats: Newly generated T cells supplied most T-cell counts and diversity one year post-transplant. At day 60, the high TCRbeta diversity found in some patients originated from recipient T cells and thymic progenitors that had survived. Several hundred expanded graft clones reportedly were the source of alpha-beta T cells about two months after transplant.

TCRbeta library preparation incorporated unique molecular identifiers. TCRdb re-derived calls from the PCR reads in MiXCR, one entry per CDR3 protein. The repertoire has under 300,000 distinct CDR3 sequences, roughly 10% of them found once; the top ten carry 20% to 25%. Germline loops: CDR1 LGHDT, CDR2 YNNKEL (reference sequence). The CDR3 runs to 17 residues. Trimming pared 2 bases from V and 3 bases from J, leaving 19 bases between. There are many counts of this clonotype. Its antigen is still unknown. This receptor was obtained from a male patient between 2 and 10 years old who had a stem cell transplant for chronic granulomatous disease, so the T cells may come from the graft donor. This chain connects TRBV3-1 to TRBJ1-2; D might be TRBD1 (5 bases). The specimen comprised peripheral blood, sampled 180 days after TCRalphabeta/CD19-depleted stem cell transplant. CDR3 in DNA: TGTGCCAGCAGCCAATTTTCCGGGGCCCTATTCGACTATGGCTACACCTTC. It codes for CASSQFSGALFDYGYTF.